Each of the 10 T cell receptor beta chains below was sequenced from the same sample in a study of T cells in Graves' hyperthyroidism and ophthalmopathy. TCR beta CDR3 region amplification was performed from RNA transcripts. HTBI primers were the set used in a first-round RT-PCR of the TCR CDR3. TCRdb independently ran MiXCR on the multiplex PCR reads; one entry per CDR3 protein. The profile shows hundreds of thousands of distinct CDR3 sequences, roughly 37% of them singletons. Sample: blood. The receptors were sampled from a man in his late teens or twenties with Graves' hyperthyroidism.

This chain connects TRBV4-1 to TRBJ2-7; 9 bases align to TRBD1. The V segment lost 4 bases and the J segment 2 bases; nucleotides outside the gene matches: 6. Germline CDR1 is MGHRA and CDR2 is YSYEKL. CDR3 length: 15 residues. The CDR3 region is CASSLRTGEAYEQYF. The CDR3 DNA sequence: TGCGCCAGCAGCCTCCGGACAGGGGAGGCCTACGAGCAGTACTTC.

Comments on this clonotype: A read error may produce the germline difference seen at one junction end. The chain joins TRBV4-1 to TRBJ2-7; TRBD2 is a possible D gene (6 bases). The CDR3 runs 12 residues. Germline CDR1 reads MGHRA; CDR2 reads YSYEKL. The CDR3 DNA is TGTGCCAGCAGCTTCTCTAGCGTCGAGCAGTACTTC. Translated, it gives CASSFSSVEQYF.

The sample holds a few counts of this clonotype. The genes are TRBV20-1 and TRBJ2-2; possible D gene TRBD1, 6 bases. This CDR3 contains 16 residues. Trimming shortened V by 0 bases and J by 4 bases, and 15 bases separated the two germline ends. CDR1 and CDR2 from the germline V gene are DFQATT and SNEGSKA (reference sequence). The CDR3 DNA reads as TGCAGTGCTAGAGATCCCCAGGGGCGGGCCACCGGGGAGCTGTTTTTT. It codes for CSARDPQGRATGELFF.

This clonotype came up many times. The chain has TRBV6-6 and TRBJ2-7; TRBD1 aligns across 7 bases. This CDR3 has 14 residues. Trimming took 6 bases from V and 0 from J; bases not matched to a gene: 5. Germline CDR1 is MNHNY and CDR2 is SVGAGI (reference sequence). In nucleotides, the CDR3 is TGTGCCAGCAGGTCCCGACAGGGCTCCTACGAGCAGTACTTC. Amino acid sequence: CASRSRQGSYEQYF.

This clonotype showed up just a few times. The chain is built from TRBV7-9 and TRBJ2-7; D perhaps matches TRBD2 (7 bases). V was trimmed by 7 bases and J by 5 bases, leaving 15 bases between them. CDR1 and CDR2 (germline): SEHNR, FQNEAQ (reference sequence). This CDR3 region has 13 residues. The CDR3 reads CASTLGGGNEQYF. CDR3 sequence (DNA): TGTGCCAGCACCCTAGGGGGGGGGAACGAGCAGTACTTC. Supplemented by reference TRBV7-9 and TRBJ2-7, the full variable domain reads DTGVSQNPRHKITKRGQNVTFRCDPISEHNRLYWYRQTLGQGPEFLTYFQNEAQLEKSRLLSDRFSAERPKGSFSTLEIQRTEQGDSAMYLCASTLGGGNEQYFGPGTRLTVT.

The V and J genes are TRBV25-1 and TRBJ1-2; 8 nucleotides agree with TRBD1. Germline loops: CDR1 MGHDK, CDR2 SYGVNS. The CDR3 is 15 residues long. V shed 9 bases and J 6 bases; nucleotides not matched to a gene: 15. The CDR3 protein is CASHSPAGGRHGYTF. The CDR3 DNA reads TGTGCCAGTCACTCCCCAGCAGGGGGCAGGCATGGCTACACCTTC.

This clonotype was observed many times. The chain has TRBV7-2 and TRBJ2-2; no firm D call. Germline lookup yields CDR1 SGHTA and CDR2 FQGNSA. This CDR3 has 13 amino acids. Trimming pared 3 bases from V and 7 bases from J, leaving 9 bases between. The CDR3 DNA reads TGTGCCAGCAGCTTTGGAGAGATCGGGGAGCTGTTTTTT. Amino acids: CASSFGEIGELFF.

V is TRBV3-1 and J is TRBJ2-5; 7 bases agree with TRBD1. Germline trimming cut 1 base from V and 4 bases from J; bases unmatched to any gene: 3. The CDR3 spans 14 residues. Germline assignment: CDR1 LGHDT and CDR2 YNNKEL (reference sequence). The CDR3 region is CASSQGTGVETQYF. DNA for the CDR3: TGTGCCAGCAGCCAAGGAACAGGGGTAGAGACCCAGTACTTC.

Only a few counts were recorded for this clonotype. The CDR3 region is CSATTSDRGGEQYF. CDR3 coding DNA: TGCAGTGCTACCACCTCGGACAGGGGTGGAGAGCAGTACTTC. This rearrangement joins TRBV20-1 to TRBJ2-7; the match to TRBD1 covers 9 bases. In germline, CDR1 is DFQATT, CDR2 SNEGSKA (reference sequence). V was clipped by 4 bases and J by 7 bases; unmatched bases: 11. This CDR3 has 14 residues.

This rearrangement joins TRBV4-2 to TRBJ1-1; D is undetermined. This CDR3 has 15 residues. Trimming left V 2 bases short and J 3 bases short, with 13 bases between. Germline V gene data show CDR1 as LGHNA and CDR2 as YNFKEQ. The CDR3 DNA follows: TGTGCCAGCAGCCAACTGCCCCGGGAGGACACTGAAGCTTTCTTT. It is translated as CASSQLPREDTEAFF.